Below are 15 T cell receptor beta chains sequenced from a single sample in a study of control samples from healthy donors and cancer patients. TCRdb keeps only in-frame clones here, not all; method: immunoSEQ multiplex PCR. The repertoire includes about 150,000 clones, more than 85% of them detected once, and 3.2% sits in the top ten. The sample taken for sequencing was blood. These receptor sequences come from a man aged 25 to 40 in good health.

This clone was detected only once. J is TRBJ1-2 and V is TRBV6-5; D unresolved. Trimming removed 1 base from V and 2 bases from J, with 14 bases in between. CDR3 length: 16 amino acids. Germline V gene sequence: CDR1 MNHEY, CDR2 SVGAGI. The CDR3 reads CASSYFSPFENYGYTF. CDR3 DNA sequence: TGTGCCAGCAGTTACTTTTCTCCTTTCGAAAACTATGGCTACACCTTC.

CDR3 coding DNA: TGTGCCAGCAGTGTATGGGGAGGGACTGAAGCTTTCTTT. Encoded protein: CASSVWGGTEAFF. This chain links TRBV2 with TRBJ1-1; D gene ambiguous. V was trimmed by 4 bases and J by 5 bases, leaving 11 bases between them. The CDR3 is 13 amino acids. CDR1 SNHLY and CDR2 FYNNEI come from the germline V gene.

This chain connects TRBV5-1 to TRBJ2-7; TRBD1 matches at 10 bases. Trimming took 4 bases from V and 3 from J; bases not matched to a gene: 19. This CDR3 spans 19 amino acids. Germline V gives CDR1 SGHRS, CDR2 YFSETQ. The CDR3 coding sequence is TGCGCCAGCAGCCCTGGGGCCGGGACAGGGGCCCGTTTTGTCTACGAGCAGTACTTC. It encodes CASSPGAGTGARFVYEQYF. Combining the CDR3 with reference TRBV5-1 and TRBJ2-7 gives the whole variable domain KAGVTQTPRYLIKTRGQQVTLSCSPISGHRSVSWYQQTPGQGLQFLFEYFSETQRNKGNFPGRFSGRQFSNSRSEMNVSTLELGDSALYLCASSPGAGTGARFVYEQYFGPGTRLTVT.

V and J are TRBV30 and TRBJ1-2; a possible D gene is TRBD1 (6 bases). The CDR3 length is 14 residues. V was clipped by 4 bases and J by 4 bases, with 16 bases between them. Germline values: CDR1 GTSNPN, CDR2 SVGIG (reference sequence). This CDR3 is CAWKAGGAIYGYTF. In DNA, the CDR3 is TGTGCCTGGAAGGCGGGGGGCGCGATCTATGGCTACACCTTC.

The chain combines TRBV11-2 with TRBJ2-3, with D hard to call. Trimming cost V 1 base and J 3 bases, with 14 bases left between them. There are 16 residues in the CDR3. In germline, CDR1 is SGHAT, CDR2 FQNNGV. CDR3 sequence reads: CASSLVGRRWTDTQYF. CDR3 nucleotides: TGTGCCAGCAGCTTAGTTGGGCGGCGGTGGACAGATACGCAGTATTTT. The full variable domain, with the rest looked up from reference TRBV11-2 and TRBJ2-3, is EAGVAQSPRYKIIEKRQSVAFWCNPISGHATLYWYQQILGQGPKLLIQFQNNGVVDDSQLPKDRFSAERLKGVDSTLKIQPAKLEDSAVYLCASSLVGRRWTDTQYFGPGTRLTVL.

The chain recombines TRBV9 with TRBJ1-5; a weak D match, TRBD1 (6 bases). The CDR3 extends over 15 amino acids. V shed 9 bases and J shed 1 base, with 17 bases lying between them. Germline V gives CDR1 SGDLS, CDR2 YYNGEE. The CDR3 DNA follows: TGTGCCACCTCGGGAGGACAGAGGAGCAATCAGCCCCAGCATTTT. Translating it yields CATSGGQRSNQPQHF. Filled out from reference TRBV9 and TRBJ1-5, the complete variable domain reads DSGVTQTPKHLITATGQRVTLRCSPRSGDLSVYWYQQSLDQGLQFLIQYYNGEERAKGNILERFSAQQFPDLHSELNLSSLELGDSALYFCATSGGQRSNQPQHFGDGTRLSIL.

The CDR3 sequence: CASGLVAGLAFNEQFF. CDR3 nucleotide sequence: TGTGCTAGTGGTTTGGTAGCGGGACTAGCCTTCAATGAGCAGTTCTTC. The chain combines TRBV12-5 with TRBJ2-1; 9 bases line up with TRBD2. Trimming took 0 bases from V and 6 from J; bases not matched to a gene: 6. Per the germline V gene, CDR1 is LGHNT and CDR2 is FRNRAP. The CDR3 has 16 amino acids.

V and J are TRBV6-2 or TRBV6-3 and TRBJ1-6, with a possible D match to TRBD1 (5 bases). The CDR3 spans 17 residues. Germline-derived CDR1 and CDR2 are MNHEY and SVGEGT. Between the trimmed V and J ends, which lost 6 bases and 0 bases, there was a span of 15 bases. The CDR3 coding sequence is TGTGCCAGCAGCTATGGGACCGATAGCTCCTATAATTCACCCCTCCACTTT. Amino acid sequence: CASSYGTDSSYNSPLHF.

The J gene is TRBJ1-1, the V gene TRBV28; TRBD1 matches at 7 bases. CDR1 is MDHEN, CDR2 SYDVKM, per germline. This CDR3 contains 16 residues. The V segment lost 2 bases and the J segment 10 bases; nucleotides outside the gene matches: 16. The CDR3, as DNA: TGTGCCAGCAGTTTACAAGGAGGGGGCCTCGATTTATCAGCTTTCTTT. This codes for CASSLQGGGLDLSAFF.

The chain links TRBV4-2 to TRBJ2-2, with 8 bases lining up with TRBD2. Germline V gene lookup returns CDR1 LGHNA and CDR2 YNFKEQ. The CDR3 length is 16 residues. The V segment lost 3 bases and the J segment 3 bases; nucleotides outside the gene matches: 6. The CDR3 region is CASSHIQAGDTGELFF. Written as DNA, the CDR3 is TGTGCCAGCAGCCACATCCAAGCGGGGGACACCGGGGAGCTGTTTTTT.

This clone was found once. The chain joins TRBV28 to TRBJ2-7; 9 nucleotides align to TRBD1. Losses at the gene ends were 3 bases for V and 7 bases for J; bases not matched to a gene: 16. CDR1 and CDR2 (germline): MDHEN, SYDVKM. CDR3 size: 17 residues. The CDR3 loop reads CASSFRRTGQGQREQYF. The CDR3 nucleotides read TGTGCCAGCAGTTTTCGGAGGACGGGACAGGGACAGAGGGAGCAGTACTTC.

The chain has TRBV2 and TRBJ1-2; TRBD1 matches at 7 bases. The V segment lost 8 bases and the J segment 7 bases; nucleotides outside the gene matches: 10. Germline loops: CDR1 SNHLY, CDR2 FYNNEI. The CDR3 has 13 residues. The chain's CDR3 is CASYRDSSIGYTF. As DNA, the CDR3 is TGTGCCAGCTACCGGGACAGCTCGATTGGCTACACCTTC.

This clone was counted once. The rearrangement joins TRBV19 to TRBJ2-7, with D uncertain. The CDR3 has 11 residues. The V gene lost 4 bases and the J gene lost 2 bases, with 3 bases spanning the gap. The germline V gene has CDR1 LNHDA and CDR2 SQIVND (reference sequence). CDR3 nucleotide sequence: TGTGCCAGTAGTAACACCTACGAGCAGTACTTC. Encoded protein: CASSNTYEQYF. Variable domain in full (rest from reference TRBV19 and TRBJ2-7): DGGITQSPKYLFRKEGQNVTLSCEQNLNHDAMYWYRQDPGQGLRLIYYSQIVNDFQKGDIAEGYSVSREKKESFPLTVTSAQKNPTAFYLCASSNTYEQYFGPGTRLTVT.

A remark on this clone: Other nucleotide sequences in the sample specify the same CDR3. CDR3 sequence reads: CASSLEGYGYTF. In nucleotides, the CDR3 is TGCGCCAGCAGCTTGGAAGGGTATGGCTACACCTTC. The chain is built from TRBV5-1 and TRBJ1-2; D gene uncertain. From germline, CDR1 is SGHRS and CDR2 YFSETQ. Trimming removed 0 bases at V and 5 bases at J, with 5 bases between. The CDR3 is made up of 12 amino acids.

The chain employs TRBV30 and TRBJ2-2, with a weak D call TRBD2 (6 bases). Germline V gene data show CDR1 as GTSNPN and CDR2 as SVGIG (reference sequence). V was trimmed by 3 bases and J by 7 bases, leaving 12 bases between them. The CDR3 sequence is 13 residues long. The CDR3 DNA sequence: TGTGCCTGGAGACTACGGGGGTTCGGGGAGCTGTTTTTT. This encodes CAWRLRGFGELFF.